Here is one T cell receptor (beta chain) with its context. The source of the sample is a study of blood T cell repertoires in COVID-19. The CDR3 runs to 11 residues. The V and J ends lost 5 bases and 7 bases respectively, with 9 bases between them. Germline V gene data show CDR1 as DFQATT and CDR2 as SNEGSKA (reference sequence). This table comes from immunoSEQ multiplex PCR, and its TCRdb copy is limited to in-frame clones, with some not included. The sample has about 63,000 clones, around three quarters seen once. Sequenced sample: peripheral blood. The clonotype was recovered from a human donor in a cohort sampled during active COVID-19. The chain recombines TRBV20-1 with TRBJ2-1; D gene uncertain. The chain's CDR3 is CSAPRLNEQFF. CDR3 coding DNA: TGCAGTGCTCCTCGGTTGAATGAGCAGTTCTTC.